The present TCR beta chain was sequenced within a study of blood T cells in healthy people across ages. On this clonotype: Its specificity is not known.

Together with a sample-barcoded 5' primer, a J-beta primer mix was included in a second PCR lasting roughly 6 to 12 cycles. Via MiXCR, TCRdb re-called the 5' RACE reads, giving one row per CDR3 protein. The sample carries almost 550,000 distinct CDR3 sequences, 24% recorded once. Germline CDR1 reads SQVTM; CDR2 reads ANQGSEA. Trimming at V came to 7 bases and at J to 3 bases, leaving 14 bases not matched to a gene. The CDR3 is made up of 15 amino acids. Study observations and caveats: In these data, TCR beta diversity tracked strongly with naive T cell percentage.

These data are also associated with another study on T cells of mothers and their children. That work adds: Using the M1S primer, the second PCR added sample barcodes along with 2-4 random nucleotides. Overlap measured in related mother-child pairs was slightly, non-significantly higher than in unrelated pairs.

V is TRBV29-1 and J is TRBJ1-2, with TRBD1 matching 7 bases. The sample comprised blood. This TCR was sampled from a boy under 18 in good health. This CDR3 is CSAMTGNRLDYGYTF. The DNA of the CDR3 is TGCAGCGCTATGACAGGGAATCGGCTCGACTATGGCTACACCTTC.